The 28 T cell receptor beta chains below all came from one sample that was sequenced in a study of T cells expressing NK-cell markers. Using the 5' RACE reads, TCRdb records one entry per CDR3 protein without DNA. The sample's table shows a few hundred thousand distinct CDR3 sequences. The sequenced sample was blood T cells: a sorted CD56 or NKG2C T cell subset, CD4+ or CD8+ T cells, or bulk PBMC T cells (not recorded which). The receptors come from a man between 18 and 29 years old in good health.

The CDR3 sequence: CASGSGTVSNQPQHF. The V gene is TRBV12-5, the J gene TRBJ1-5; without DNA, the TCRdb call of TRBD1 cannot be checked. This CDR3 has 15 residues. CDR1 and CDR2 (germline): LGHNT, FRNRAP.

The chain combines TRBV7-2 with TRBJ1-1. CDR1 and CDR2 (germline): SGHTA, FQGNSA. CDR3 length equals 14 residues. The CDR3 region is CASSPAGLNTEAFF.

V gene TRBV12-3 or TRBV12-4 combines with J gene TRBJ1-4. The CDR3 runs 15 residues. CDR3 protein: CASSLSIGPNEKLFF.

The chain employs TRBV6-2 or TRBV6-3 and TRBJ2-1; TCRdb gives TRBD2 as the D gene, but with no DNA this cannot be confirmed. The germline V gene encodes CDR1 MNHEY and CDR2 SVGEGT. The CDR3 has 15 amino acids. CDR3 loop: CASSFHIAGGYEQFF.

The chain combines TRBV10-2 with TRBJ2-5. The CDR3 has 16 amino acids. Germline CDR1 WSHSY, CDR2 SAAADI. CDR3 loop: CASSSYSGSIQETQYF.

The chain employs TRBV5-1 and TRBJ1-2; TCRdb's D call of TRBD1 is untestable without DNA. Germline V gives CDR1 SGHRS, CDR2 YFSETQ. The CDR3 spans 17 residues. This CDR3 is CASSLDFPGSGGYGYTF. Full variable domain (missing parts from reference TRBV5-1 and TRBJ1-2): KAGVTQTPRYLIKTRGQQVTLSCSPISGHRSVSWYQQTPGQGLQFLFEYFSETQRNKGNFPGRFSGRQFSNSRSEMNVSTLELGDSALYLCASSLDFPGSGGYGYTFGSGTRLTVV.

This rearrangement joins TRBV20-1 to TRBJ2-7; the D call of TRBD2 rests on TCRdb alone, since no DNA is present to check it. This CDR3 comprises 14 residues. Germline CDR1 is DFQATT and CDR2 is SNEGSKA (reference sequence). The CDR3 spells CSASFASGLSEQYF.

The V call is TRBV20-1, the J call TRBJ2-7; no DNA is available, so the TRBD1 call from TCRdb remains unchecked. Germline loops: CDR1 DFQATT, CDR2 SNEGSKA (reference sequence). The CDR3 runs to 15 residues. CDR3 sequence reads: CSATFPGRSSYEQYF.

The V gene is TRBV4-2, the J gene TRBJ2-1; absent DNA, TCRdb's TRBD1 call cannot be checked. Per germline, CDR1 LGHNA and CDR2 YNFKEQ. The CDR3 is 15 residues long. CDR3 residues: CASSQVGRGINEQFF.

V gene TRBV25-1 combines with J gene TRBJ2-5. Germline V gene sequence: CDR1 MGHDK, CDR2 SYGVNS. The CDR3 totals 15 residues. The CDR3 loop is CASSEYHGVFETQYF.

The gene calls are TRBV5-1 and TRBJ2-2; TCRdb indicates TRBD2, and absent DNA this call remains unverified. The CDR3 is 16 residues long. Germline V lookup: CDR1 SGHRS, CDR2 YFSETQ. CDR3 in amino acids: CASSSGGSLNTGELFF. The variable domain in full, completed from reference TRBV5-1 and TRBJ2-2, reads KAGVTQTPRYLIKTRGQQVTLSCSPISGHRSVSWYQQTPGQGLQFLFEYFSETQRNKGNFPGRFSGRQFSNSRSEMNVSTLELGDSALYLCASSSGGSLNTGELFFGEGSRLTVL.

The V and J genes are TRBV7-9 and TRBJ1-3; TCRdb selects TRBD1, and the lack of DNA leaves this call unchecked. Germline V gene lookup returns CDR1 SEHNR and CDR2 FQNEAQ (reference sequence). This CDR3 region has 14 residues. The CDR3 protein is CASSWDVSRNTIYF.

This chain links TRBV20-1 with TRBJ2-3; TCRdb designates TRBD1, a call that cannot be tested without DNA. CDR3 length: 14 amino acids. The germline CDR1 and CDR2 sequences are DFQATT and SNEGSKA (reference sequence). CDR3 residues: CSARVRDTFGTQYF.

The V gene is TRBV7-3, the J gene TRBJ2-2. The CDR3 contains 15 residues. Germline V gives CDR1 SGHTA, CDR2 FQGTGA. The CDR3 sequence: CASSLTSTNTGELFF.

V usage is TRBV12-3 or TRBV12-4 and J usage is TRBJ1-5. This CDR3 is 14 amino acids long. CDR3 in amino acids: CASSLQTVYEPQHF.

V usage is TRBV7-3 and J usage is TRBJ2-4; TCRdb lists TRBD1, though no DNA is available to test this call. CDR1 and CDR2 from the germline V gene are SGHTA and FQGTGA. The CDR3 spans 21 residues. The CDR3: CASSFVTGIRRRASGKNIQYF.

The chain recombines TRBV5-1 with TRBJ2-1; no DNA is available, so the TRBD1 call from TCRdb remains unchecked. This CDR3 spans 14 amino acids. CDR1 SGHRS and CDR2 YFSETQ come from the germline V gene. The CDR3 loop is CASSRDQTGKRQFF.

The rearrangement joins TRBV20-1 to TRBJ2-2. The CDR3 spans 14 residues. Germline V gene data show CDR1 as DFQATT and CDR2 as SNEGSKA (reference sequence). The CDR3 sequence: CSAQDGANTGELFF.

The chain is built from TRBV7-2 and TRBJ2-1; TCRdb selects TRBD1, and the lack of DNA leaves this call unchecked. This CDR3 comprises 15 residues. From germline, CDR1 is SGHTA and CDR2 FQGNSA. The CDR3 sequence is CASSLENRRLNEQFF. The whole variable domain, remainder taken from reference TRBV7-2 and TRBJ2-1, is GAGVSQSPSNKVTEKGKDVELRCDPISGHTALYWYRQSLGQGLEFLIYFQGNSAPDKSGLPSDRFSAERTGGSVSTLTIQRTQQEDSAVYLCASSLENRRLNEQFFGPGTRLTVL.

CDR3 protein: CASSFVQGNYGYTF. The chain recombines TRBV12-3 or TRBV12-4 with TRBJ1-2; TCRdb selects TRBD1, and the lack of DNA leaves this call unchecked. This CDR3 is built from 14 residues.

The rearrangement links TRBV7-7 to TRBJ2-2; checking the TCRdb D call of TRBD2 is not possible without DNA. The V gene's germline CDR1 is SSHAT and CDR2 FNYEAQ (reference sequence). The CDR3 is made up of 16 amino acids. CDR3 region: CASTTRASGNVGELFF. Full variable domain (missing parts from reference TRBV7-7 and TRBJ2-2): GAGVSQSPRYKVTKRGQDVTLRCDPISSHATLYWYQQALGQGPEFLTYFNYEAQPDKSGLPSDRFSAERPEGSISTLTIQRTEQRDSAMYRCASTTRASGNVGELFFGEGSRLTVL.

J is TRBJ2-2 and V is TRBV7-6; TCRdb indicates TRBD1, and absent DNA this call remains unverified. CDR1 is SGHVS, CDR2 FNYEAQ, per germline. The CDR3 is 16 amino acids. Here the CDR3 reads CASSLVIKGAGGELFF.

The V gene is TRBV12-3 or TRBV12-4, the J gene TRBJ2-1; the D call of TRBD1 rests on TCRdb alone, since no DNA is present to check it. The CDR3 loop spans 13 amino acids. The CDR3 region is CASSLGQGAVQFF.

V usage is TRBV20-1 and J usage is TRBJ2-3; TCRdb indicates TRBD2, and absent DNA this call remains unverified. This CDR3 is 16 amino acids long. CDR1 is DFQATT and CDR2 is SNEGSKA in the germline V gene (reference sequence). This CDR3 is CSARDPFISGSHTQYF.

The rearrangement uses TRBV30 and TRBJ2-3; TCRdb gives TRBD2 as the D gene, but with no DNA this cannot be confirmed. The germline V gene encodes CDR1 GTSNPN and CDR2 SVGIG (reference sequence). The CDR3 is made up of 15 amino acids. Here the CDR3 reads CAWSVRGGLTDTQYF.

J is TRBJ2-5 and V is TRBV7-2. This CDR3 has 14 amino acids. Germline loops: CDR1 SGHTA, CDR2 FQGNSA. The CDR3 loop reads CASSLPTAQETQYF. The whole variable domain, remainder taken from reference TRBV7-2 and TRBJ2-5, is GAGVSQSPSNKVTEKGKDVELRCDPISGHTALYWYRQSLGQGLEFLIYFQGNSAPDKSGLPSDRFSAERTGGSVSTLTIQRTQQEDSAVYLCASSLPTAQETQYFGPGTRLLVL.

The gene calls are TRBV5-1 and TRBJ2-7; TCRdb outputs TRBD1, but without DNA this stays unchecked. The CDR3 is 15 amino acids. The germline CDR1 and CDR2 sequences are SGHRS and YFSETQ. This CDR3 is CASSPDEGAGYEQYF. Full variable domain (missing parts from reference TRBV5-1 and TRBJ2-7): KAGVTQTPRYLIKTRGQQVTLSCSPISGHRSVSWYQQTPGQGLQFLFEYFSETQRNKGNFPGRFSGRQFSNSRSEMNVSTLELGDSALYLCASSPDEGAGYEQYFGPGTRLTVT.

The genes are TRBV20-1 and TRBJ2-7; TCRdb gives TRBD2 as the D gene, but with no DNA this cannot be confirmed. CDR1 and CDR2 from the germline V gene are DFQATT and SNEGSKA (reference sequence). CDR3 size: 14 residues. CDR3 sequence: CSAPAGLAGGEQYF.